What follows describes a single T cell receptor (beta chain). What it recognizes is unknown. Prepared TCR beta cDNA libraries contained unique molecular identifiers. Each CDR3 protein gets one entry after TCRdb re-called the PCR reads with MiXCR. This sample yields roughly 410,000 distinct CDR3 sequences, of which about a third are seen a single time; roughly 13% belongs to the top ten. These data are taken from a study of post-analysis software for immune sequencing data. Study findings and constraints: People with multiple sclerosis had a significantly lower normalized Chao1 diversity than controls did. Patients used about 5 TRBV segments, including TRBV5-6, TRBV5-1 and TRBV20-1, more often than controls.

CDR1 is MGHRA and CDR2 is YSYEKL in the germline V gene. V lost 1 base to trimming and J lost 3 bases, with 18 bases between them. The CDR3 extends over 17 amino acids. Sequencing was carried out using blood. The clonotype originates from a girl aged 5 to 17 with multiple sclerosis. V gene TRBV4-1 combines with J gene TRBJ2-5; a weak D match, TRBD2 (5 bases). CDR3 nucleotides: TGCGCCAGCAGCCAAGTAGGCCGTGGACTCAAAGAAGAGACCCAGTACTTC. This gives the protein CASSQVGRGLKEETQYF.